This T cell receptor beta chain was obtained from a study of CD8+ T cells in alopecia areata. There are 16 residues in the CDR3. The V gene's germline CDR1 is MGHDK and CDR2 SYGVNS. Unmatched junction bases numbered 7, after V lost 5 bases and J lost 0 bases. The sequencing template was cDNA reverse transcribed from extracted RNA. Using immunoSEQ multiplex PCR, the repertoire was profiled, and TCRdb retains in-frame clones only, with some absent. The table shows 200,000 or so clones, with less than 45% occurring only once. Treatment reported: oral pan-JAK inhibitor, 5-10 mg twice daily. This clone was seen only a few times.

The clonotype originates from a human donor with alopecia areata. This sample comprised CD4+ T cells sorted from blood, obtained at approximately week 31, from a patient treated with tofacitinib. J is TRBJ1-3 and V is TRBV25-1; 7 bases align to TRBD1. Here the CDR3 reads CASSRGQPNSGNTIYF. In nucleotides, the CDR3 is TGTGCCAGCAGTAGGGGACAGCCTAACTCTGGAAACACCATATATTTT. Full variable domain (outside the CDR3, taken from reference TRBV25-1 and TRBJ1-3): EADIYQTPRYLVIGTGKKITLECSQTMGHDKMYWYQQDPGMELHLIHYSYGVNSTEKGDLSSESTVSRIRTEHFPLTLESARPSHTSQYLCASSRGQPNSGNTIYFGEGSWLTVV.